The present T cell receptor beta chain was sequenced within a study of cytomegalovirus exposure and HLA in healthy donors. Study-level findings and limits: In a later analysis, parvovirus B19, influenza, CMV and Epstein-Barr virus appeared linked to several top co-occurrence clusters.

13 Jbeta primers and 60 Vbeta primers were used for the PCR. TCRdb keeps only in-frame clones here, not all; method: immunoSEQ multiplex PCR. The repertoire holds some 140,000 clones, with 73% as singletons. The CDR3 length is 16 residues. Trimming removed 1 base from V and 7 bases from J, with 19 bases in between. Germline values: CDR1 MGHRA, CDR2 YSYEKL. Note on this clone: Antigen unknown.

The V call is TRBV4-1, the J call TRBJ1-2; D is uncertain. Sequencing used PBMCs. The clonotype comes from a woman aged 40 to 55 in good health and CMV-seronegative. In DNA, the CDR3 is TGCGCCAGCAGCCAAGTCCGCGGCGTGACTATGGTTGGCTACACCTTC. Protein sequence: CASSQVRGVTMVGYTF.